This entry describes one TCR beta chain. Its target is unknown. One entry per CDR3 protein, called by TCRdb with MiXCR from the reads. Here the sample spans 27,000 or so distinct CDR3 sequences, roughly a fifth being singletons. The data stem from a study of T cell repertoires in cytomegalovirus infection. The overall study: The study used recently identified HLA-C-restricted and well-studied HLA-B-restricted CMV epitopes. Signatures in public TCR beta sequences pointed to both CMV infection and matching HLA type. Study-wide points: Carriage of CMV together with the relevant HLA was identifiable through cumulative public TCR beta family frequency.

From germline, CDR1 is MDHEN and CDR2 SYDVKM. V dropped 2 bases and J dropped 1 base, with 8 bases sitting between them. The CDR3 extends over 14 amino acids. The sample in question was CD8+ T cells from cultured PBMCs, obtained from culture after CMV antigen stimulation. The receptor comes from a human donor in good health (CMV status not recorded). Some clones in this sample may be carry-over from other donors' samples. The V and J genes are TRBV28 and TRBJ1-1; no reliable D call. CDR3 nucleotide sequence: TGTGCCAGCAGTTTACGGAGAGCGAACACTGAAGCTTTCTTT. Amino acids: CASSLRRANTEAFF.